The source of this T cell receptor (beta chain) is a study of response to subunit inactivated influenza vaccine. From the RT-PCR reads, TCRdb called clonotypes with MiXCR, one entry per CDR3 protein. Among over 800,000 distinct CDR3 sequences listed, around 20% were seen once. There are a few counts of this clonotype. Antigen unknown. Study-level results: With each seasonal influenza vaccination, the authors suggested, few new T cells are recruited.

The CDR3 is made up of 15 amino acids. The V end was cut by 0 bases, the J end by 0 bases, with 9 bases between. Germline V gene lookup returns CDR1 SGHRS and CDR2 YFSETQ. V usage is TRBV5-1 and J usage is TRBJ1-1; D gene uncertain. Sequenced here: PBMCs from blood, sampled approximately 5 days after vaccination. This TCR came from a man in his fifties who received an inactivated influenza vaccine. CDR3 loop: CASSLDQAMNTEAFF. The CDR3 nucleotides read TGCGCCAGCAGCTTGGATCAGGCGATGAACACTGAAGCTTTCTTT.